This T cell receptor (beta chain) derives from a study of blood T cells in healthy people across ages. Study findings and constraints: Naive CD4+ cells and diversity were both higher in long-lived donors than in aged donors.

CDR3 length: 16 amino acids. J lost 5 bases, V lost 6 bases, and 7 bases had no gene match. Using a J-beta primer mix together with a sample-barcoded 5' primer, a second PCR was run for roughly 6 to 12 cycles. TCRdb independently ran MiXCR on the 5' RACE reads; one entry per CDR3 protein. The sample consists of fewer than 950,000 distinct CDR3 sequences, 30% to 45% of them appearing once. With regard to this clonotype: The antigen is unknown.

This chain links TRBV12-3 or TRBV12-4 with TRBJ2-3; 14 bases fit TRBD2. This clonotype was obtained from a man aged 18 to 30 in good health. Input material: blood. The CDR3 DNA follows: TGTGCCAGCAGCCTAGAGGGACTAGCGGGGGTAGATACGCAGTATTTT. Translation gives CASSLEGLAGVDTQYF.